The sequence of this TCR beta chain was determined in a study of blood T cell repertoires in COVID-19. The table came from immunoSEQ multiplex PCR; TCRdb's copy has only in-frame clones and leaves some out. The sample has approximately 350,000 clones, roughly four fifths seen once. The CDR3 contains 14 residues. Germline V lookup: CDR1 MNHEY, CDR2 SMNVEV (reference sequence). Trimming removed 3 bases at V and 1 base at J, with 10 bases between. The V and J genes are TRBV27 and TRBJ2-7, with D maybe TRBD2 (5 bases). The sequenced sample was PBMCs or T cells enriched from blood (not recorded which). This receptor was obtained from a woman aged 50 to 65 who had recovered from COVID-19. CDR3: CASSLTGVSYEQYF. The CDR3 coding sequence is TGTGCCAGCAGTTTGACCGGGGTATCCTACGAGCAGTACTTC.